This TCR beta chain appears in the sequencing data of a study of blood T cells in healthy people across ages. This clonotype was detected only a few times. Its antigen is currently unknown. Then a second PCR, running about 7 to 11 cycles, was carried out with a sample-barcoded 5' primer and a J-beta primer mix. In TCRdb, the 5' RACE reads were re-called with MiXCR into one record per CDR3 protein. The data show some 1.1 million distinct CDR3 sequences, around two fifths seen once. Russia was home to the donors, healthy Caucasian individuals aged about 6 to 90. Extracted total RNA amounted to at least 6 micrograms for each sample. The study, taken as a whole, reports: TCR beta diversity, measured per million T cells, fell in a roughly linear way with age.

CDR1 SQVTM and CDR2 ANQGSEA come from the germline V gene. V dropped 5 bases and J dropped 7 bases, with 12 bases sitting between them. The CDR3 is made up of 11 amino acids. The chain carries TRBV29-1 and TRBJ2-7, with D unresolved. Sequencing was done on a sample of blood. This receptor was obtained from a man aged 18 to 35 in good health. CDR3 sequence reads: CSVTAYNEQYF. CDR3 nucleotides: TGCAGCGTTACAGCCTACAATGAGCAGTACTTC.